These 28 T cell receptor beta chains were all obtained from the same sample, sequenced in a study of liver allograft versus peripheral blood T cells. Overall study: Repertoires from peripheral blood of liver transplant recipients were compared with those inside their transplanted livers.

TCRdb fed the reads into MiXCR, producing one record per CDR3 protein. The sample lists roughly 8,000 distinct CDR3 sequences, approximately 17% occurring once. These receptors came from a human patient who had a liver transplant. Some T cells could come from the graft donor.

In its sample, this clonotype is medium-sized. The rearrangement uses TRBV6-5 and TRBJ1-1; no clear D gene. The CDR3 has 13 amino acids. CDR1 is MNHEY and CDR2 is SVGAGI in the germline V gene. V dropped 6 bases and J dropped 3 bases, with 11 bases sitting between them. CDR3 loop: CASRTLIDTEAFF. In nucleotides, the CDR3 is TGTGCCAGCAGGACTTTAATCGACACTGAAGCTTTCTTT.

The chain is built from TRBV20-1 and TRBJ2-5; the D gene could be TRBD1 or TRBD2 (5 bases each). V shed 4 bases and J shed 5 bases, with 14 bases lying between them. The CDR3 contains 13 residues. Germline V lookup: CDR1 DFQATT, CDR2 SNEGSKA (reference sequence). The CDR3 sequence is CSANIEGWETQYF. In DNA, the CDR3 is TGCAGTGCTAATATCGAGGGGTGGGAGACCCAGTACTTC.

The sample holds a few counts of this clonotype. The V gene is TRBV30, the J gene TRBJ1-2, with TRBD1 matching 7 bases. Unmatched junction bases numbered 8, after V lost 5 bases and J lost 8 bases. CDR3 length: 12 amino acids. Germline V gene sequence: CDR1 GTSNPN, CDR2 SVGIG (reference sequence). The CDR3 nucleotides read TGTGCCTGGGACCGGGACAGCCCCGGCTACACCTTC. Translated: CAWDRDSPGYTF.

The CDR3 reads CSARSGVKADTQYF. In nucleotides, the CDR3 is TGCAGTGCTAGAAGCGGGGTAAAGGCAGATACGCAGTATTTT. The chain uses TRBV20-1 and TRBJ2-3; TRBD2 matches at 7 bases. Germline CDR1 reads DFQATT; CDR2 reads SNEGSKA (reference sequence). The CDR3 contains 14 residues. Trimming cost V 2 bases and J 4 bases; bases outside gene matches: 6.

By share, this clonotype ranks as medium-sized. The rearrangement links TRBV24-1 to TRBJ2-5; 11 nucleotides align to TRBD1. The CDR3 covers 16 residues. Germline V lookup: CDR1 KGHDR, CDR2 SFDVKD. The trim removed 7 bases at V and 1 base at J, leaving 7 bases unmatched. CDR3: CATSRGTGGIQETQYF. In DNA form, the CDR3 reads TGTGCCACCAGCAGAGGGACAGGGGGTATCCAAGAGACCCAGTACTTC.

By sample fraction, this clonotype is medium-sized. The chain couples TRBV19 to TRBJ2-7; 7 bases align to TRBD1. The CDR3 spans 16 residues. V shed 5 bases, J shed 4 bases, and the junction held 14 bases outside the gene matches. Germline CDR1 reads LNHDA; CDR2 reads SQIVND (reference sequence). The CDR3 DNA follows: TGTGCCAGTAGTCCCCAGGGGGTGCGAGGGATTTACGAGCAGTACTTC. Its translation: CASSPQGVRGIYEQYF.

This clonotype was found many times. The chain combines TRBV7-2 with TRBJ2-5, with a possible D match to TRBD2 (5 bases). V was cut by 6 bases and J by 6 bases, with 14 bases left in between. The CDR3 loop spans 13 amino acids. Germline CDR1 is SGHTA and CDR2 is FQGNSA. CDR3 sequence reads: CASRAPTGKTQYF. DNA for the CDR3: TGTGCCAGCAGGGCACCGACGGGGAAGACCCAGTACTTC. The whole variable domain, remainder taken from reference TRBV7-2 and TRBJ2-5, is GAGVSQSPSNKVTEKGKDVELRCDPISGHTALYWYRQSLGQGLEFLIYFQGNSAPDKSGLPSDRFSAERTGGSVSTLTIQRTQQEDSAVYLCASRAPTGKTQYFGPGTRLLVL.

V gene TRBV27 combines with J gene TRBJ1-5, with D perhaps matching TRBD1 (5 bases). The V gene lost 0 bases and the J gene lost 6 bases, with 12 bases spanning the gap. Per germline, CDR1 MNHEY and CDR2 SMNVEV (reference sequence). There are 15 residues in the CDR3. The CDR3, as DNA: TGTGCCAGCAGTTTATCGATGCAGGGAGGTCAGCCCCAGCATTTT. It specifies CASSLSMQGGQPQHF.

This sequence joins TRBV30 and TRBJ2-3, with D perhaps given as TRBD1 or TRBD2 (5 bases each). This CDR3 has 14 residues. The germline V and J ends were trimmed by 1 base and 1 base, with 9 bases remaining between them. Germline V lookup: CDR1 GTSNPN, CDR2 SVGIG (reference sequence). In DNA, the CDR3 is TGTGCCTGGAGTGAACGAGGGGGCACAGATACGCAGTATTTT. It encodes CAWSERGGTDTQYF.

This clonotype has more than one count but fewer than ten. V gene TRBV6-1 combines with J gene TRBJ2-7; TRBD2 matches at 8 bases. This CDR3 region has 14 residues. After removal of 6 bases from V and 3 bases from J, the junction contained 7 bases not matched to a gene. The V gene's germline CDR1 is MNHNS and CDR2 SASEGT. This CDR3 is CASSSLAAGYEQYF. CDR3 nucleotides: TGTGCCAGCAGCTCACTAGCGGCAGGCTACGAGCAGTACTTC.

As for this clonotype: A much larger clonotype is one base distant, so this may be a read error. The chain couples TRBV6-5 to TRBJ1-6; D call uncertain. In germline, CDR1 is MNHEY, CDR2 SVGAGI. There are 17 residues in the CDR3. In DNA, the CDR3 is TGTGCCAGCAGTCCCCAGACCGTCAGCTCCTATAATTCACCCCTCCGCTTT. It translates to CASSPQTVSSYNSPLRF.

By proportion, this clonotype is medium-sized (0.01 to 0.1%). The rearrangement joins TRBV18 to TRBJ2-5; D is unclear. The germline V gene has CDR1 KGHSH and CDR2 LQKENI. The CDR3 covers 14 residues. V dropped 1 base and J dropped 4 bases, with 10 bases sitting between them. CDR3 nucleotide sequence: TGTGCCAGCTCACCACTTAGCCTAACAGAGACCCAGTACTTC. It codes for CASSPLSLTETQYF. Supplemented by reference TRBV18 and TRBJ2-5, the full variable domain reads NAGVMQNPRHLVRRRGQEARLRCSPMKGHSHVYWYRQLPEEGLKFMVYLQKENIIDESGMPKERFSAEFPKEGPSILRIQQVVRGDSAAYFCASSPLSLTETQYFGPGTRLLVL.

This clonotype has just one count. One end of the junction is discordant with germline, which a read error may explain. Written as DNA, the CDR3 is TGTGCCAGAAGCTTATTCGGGGGACAATTAGTGAGTGGCAATCAGCCCCAGCATTTT. It encodes CARSLFGGQLVSGNQPQHF. The chain uses TRBV7-9 and TRBJ1-5; tentatively, D is TRBD1 (6 bases). Germline CDR1 SEHNR, CDR2 FQNEAQ (reference sequence). CDR3 length: 19 residues.

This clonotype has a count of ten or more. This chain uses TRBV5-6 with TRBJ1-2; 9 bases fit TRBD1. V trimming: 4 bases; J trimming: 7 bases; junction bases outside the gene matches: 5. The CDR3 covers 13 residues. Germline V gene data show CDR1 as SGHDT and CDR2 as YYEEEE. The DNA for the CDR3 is TGTGCCAGCAGCACCTACAGGGGGCCTGGCTACACCTTC. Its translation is CASSTYRGPGYTF. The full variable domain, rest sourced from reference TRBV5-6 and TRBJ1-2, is DAGVTQSPTHLIKTRGQQVTLRCSPKSGHDTVSWYQQALGQGPQFIFQYYEEEERQRGNFPDRFSGHQFPNYSSELNVNALLLGDSALYLCASSTYRGPGYTFGSGTRLTVV.

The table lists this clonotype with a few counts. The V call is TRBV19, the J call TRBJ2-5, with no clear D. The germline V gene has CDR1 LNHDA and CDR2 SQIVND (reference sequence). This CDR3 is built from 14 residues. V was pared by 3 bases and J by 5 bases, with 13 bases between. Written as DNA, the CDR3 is TGTGCCAGTAGTATTAGAGGCGGCCGGGAGACCCAGTACTTC. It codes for CASSIRGGRETQYF.

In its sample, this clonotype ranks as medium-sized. CDR3 sequence: CASSQVAGSGANVLTF. The CDR3 DNA follows: TGTGCCAGCAGCCAGGTGGCGGGGTCCGGGGCCAACGTCCTGACTTTC. J is TRBJ2-6 and V is TRBV7-9; possibly TRBD2 for D (6 bases). The V end lost 5 bases, the J end lost 4 bases, and 15 bases lay between the germline ends. The CDR3 length is 16 residues. In germline, CDR1 is SEHNR, CDR2 FQNEAQ (reference sequence).

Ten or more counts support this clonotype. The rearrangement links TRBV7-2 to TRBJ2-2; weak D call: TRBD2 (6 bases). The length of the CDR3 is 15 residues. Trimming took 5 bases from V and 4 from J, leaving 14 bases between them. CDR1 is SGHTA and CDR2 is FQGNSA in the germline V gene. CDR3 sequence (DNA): TGTGCCAGCAGCCGCGGGACGGCTGGCACCGGGGAGCTGTTTTTT. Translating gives CASSRGTAGTGELFF.

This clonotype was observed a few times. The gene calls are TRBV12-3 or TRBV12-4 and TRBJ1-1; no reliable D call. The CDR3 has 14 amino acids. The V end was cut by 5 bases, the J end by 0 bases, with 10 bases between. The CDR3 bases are TGTGCCAGCAGTGGTCCTCGAATGAACACTGAAGCTTTCTTT. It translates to CASSGPRMNTEAFF.

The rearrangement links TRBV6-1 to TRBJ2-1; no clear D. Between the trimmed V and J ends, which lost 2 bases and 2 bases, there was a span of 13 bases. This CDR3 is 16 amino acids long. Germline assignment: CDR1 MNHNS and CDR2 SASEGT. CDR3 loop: CASSESIYSTYNEQFF. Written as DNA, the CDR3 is TGTGCCAGCAGTGAATCTATTTACTCCACCTACAATGAGCAGTTCTTC.

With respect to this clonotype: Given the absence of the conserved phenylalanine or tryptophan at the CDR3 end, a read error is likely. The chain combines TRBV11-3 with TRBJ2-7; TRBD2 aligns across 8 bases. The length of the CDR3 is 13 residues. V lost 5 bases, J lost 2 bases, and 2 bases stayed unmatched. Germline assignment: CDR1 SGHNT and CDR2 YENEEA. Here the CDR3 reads CASSRGGTYEQYL. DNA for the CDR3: TGTGCCAGCAGCCGGGGGGGGACCTACGAGCAGTACTTA.

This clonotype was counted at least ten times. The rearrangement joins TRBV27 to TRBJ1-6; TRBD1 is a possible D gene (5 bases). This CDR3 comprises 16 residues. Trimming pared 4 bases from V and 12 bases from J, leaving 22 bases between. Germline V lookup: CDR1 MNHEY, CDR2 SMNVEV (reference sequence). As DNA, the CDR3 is TGTGCCAGCAGTTCCGTCATCAGGCAGGGCCCCCGACCCCTCCACTTT. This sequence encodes CASSSVIRQGPRPLHF.

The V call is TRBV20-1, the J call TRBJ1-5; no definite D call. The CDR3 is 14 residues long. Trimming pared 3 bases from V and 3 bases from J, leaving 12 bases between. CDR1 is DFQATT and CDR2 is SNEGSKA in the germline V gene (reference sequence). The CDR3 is CSASDGATNQPQHF. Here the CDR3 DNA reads TGCAGTGCTAGTGACGGAGCCACCAATCAGCCCCAGCATTTT.

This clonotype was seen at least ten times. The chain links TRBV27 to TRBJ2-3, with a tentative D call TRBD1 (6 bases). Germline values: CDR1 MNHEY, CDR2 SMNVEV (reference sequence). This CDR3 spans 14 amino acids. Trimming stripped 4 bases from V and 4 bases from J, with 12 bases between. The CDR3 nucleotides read TGTGCCAGCAGTTCTACAGGGAATCCAGATACGCAGTATTTT. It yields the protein CASSSTGNPDTQYF.

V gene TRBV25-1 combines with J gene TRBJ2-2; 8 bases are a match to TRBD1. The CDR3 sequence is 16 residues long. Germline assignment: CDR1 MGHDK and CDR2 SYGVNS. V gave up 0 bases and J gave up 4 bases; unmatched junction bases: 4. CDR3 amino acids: CASSEYGTGPTGELFF. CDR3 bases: TGTGCCAGCAGTGAATACGGGACAGGCCCCACCGGGGAGCTGTTTTTT.

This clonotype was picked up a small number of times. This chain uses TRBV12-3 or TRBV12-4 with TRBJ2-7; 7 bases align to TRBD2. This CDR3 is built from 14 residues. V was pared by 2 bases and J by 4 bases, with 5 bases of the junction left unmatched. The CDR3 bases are TGTGCCAGCAGTTTAATAGCGGGTTCTTACGAGCAGTACTTC. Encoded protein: CASSLIAGSYEQYF.

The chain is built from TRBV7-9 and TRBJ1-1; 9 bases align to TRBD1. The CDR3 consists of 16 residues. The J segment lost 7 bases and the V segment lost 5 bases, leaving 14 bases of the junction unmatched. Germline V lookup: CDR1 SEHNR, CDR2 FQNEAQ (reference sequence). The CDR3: CASSLSGQGAGVEAFF. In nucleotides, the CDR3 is TGTGCCAGCAGCCTTTCGGGACAGGGCGCAGGGGTTGAAGCTTTCTTT.

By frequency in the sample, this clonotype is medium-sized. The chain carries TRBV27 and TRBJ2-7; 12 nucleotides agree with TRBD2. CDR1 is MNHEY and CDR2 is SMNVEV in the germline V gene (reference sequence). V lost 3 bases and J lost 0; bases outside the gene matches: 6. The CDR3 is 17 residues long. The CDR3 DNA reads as TGTGCCAGCAGTTTTAGAACTAGCGGGGGGTTCTCCTACGAGCAGTACTTC. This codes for CASSFRTSGGFSYEQYF.

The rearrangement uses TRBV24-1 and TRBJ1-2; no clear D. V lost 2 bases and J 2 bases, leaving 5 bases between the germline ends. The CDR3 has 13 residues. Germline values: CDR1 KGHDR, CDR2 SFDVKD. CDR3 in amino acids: CATSDSVNYGYTF. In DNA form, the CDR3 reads TGTGCCACCAGTGATTCGGTCAACTATGGCTACACCTTC.